The rows below give T cell receptor beta chains drawn from one sample of a study of cytomegalovirus exposure and HLA in healthy donors. The protocol was immunoSEQ multiplex PCR, while the TCRdb copy is restricted to in-frame clones and leaves out a portion. The sample has fewer than 250,000 clones; about four fifths are singletons. Material: PBMCs. These receptors originate from a woman aged 45-59 years in good health and CMV-seropositive. Each CDR3 is given with its conserved first and last residue. Fields, in order: D gene, J gene, clone size, V gene, CDR3 protein, CDR3 DNA. The D gene is left open where the match is weak. Where a row states a size, it is once, few, many or the class of an expanded clone; other rows omit it.

d_gene: TRBD2
j_gene: TRBJ2-3
abundance: -
v_gene: TRBV5-6
CDR3aa: CASSPRGGGDTQYF
CDR3nt: TGTGCCAGCAGCCCCCGCGGGGGAGGAGATACGCAGTATTTT

d_gene: -
j_gene: TRBJ1-4
abundance: -
v_gene: TRBV19
CDR3aa: CASSLRGSTNEKLFF
CDR3nt: TGTGCCAGTAGTTTAAGGGGATCAACTAATGAAAAACTGTTTTTT

d_gene: TRBD1
j_gene: TRBJ1-2
abundance: -
v_gene: TRBV27
CDR3aa: CASRLDRGLGYGYTF
CDR3nt: TGTGCCAGCAGACTGGACAGGGGGCTTGGGTATGGCTACACCTTC

d_gene: TRBD1
j_gene: TRBJ2-7
abundance: -
v_gene: TRBV28
CDR3aa: CASSNGQGTSYEQYF
CDR3nt: TGTGCCAGCAGTAATGGACAGGGGACGTCCTACGAGCAGTACTTC

d_gene: -
j_gene: TRBJ1-5
abundance: -
v_gene: TRBV19
CDR3aa: CASSIRGSNQPQHF
CDR3nt: TGTGCCAGTAGTATCCGCGGGAGCAATCAGCCCCAGCATTTT

d_gene: TRBD1
j_gene: TRBJ2-7
abundance: -
v_gene: TRBV7-2
CDR3aa: CASSLTGGIYEQYF
CDR3nt: TGTGCCAGCAGCTTAACAGGGGGGATCTACGAGCAGTACTTC

d_gene: TRBD2
j_gene: TRBJ2-5
abundance: -
v_gene: TRBV7-2
CDR3aa: CASSLEPGLAGSPQETQYF
CDR3nt: TGTGCCAGCAGCTTAGAACCGGGACTAGCGGGGAGTCCCCAAGAGACCCAGTACTTC

d_gene: -
j_gene: TRBJ2-7
abundance: -
v_gene: TRBV5-1
CDR3aa: CASVGAGSDEQYF
CDR3nt: TGCGCCAGCGTTGGGGCAGGCAGCGACGAGCAGTACTTC

d_gene: -
j_gene: TRBJ1-1
abundance: -
v_gene: TRBV10-3
CDR3aa: CAIRNDKNTEAFF
CDR3nt: TGTGCCATCAGGAACGACAAGAACACTGAAGCTTTCTTT

d_gene: -
j_gene: TRBJ1-1
abundance: few
v_gene: TRBV5-6
CDR3aa: CASSFGWANTEAFF
CDR3nt: TGTGCCAGCAGCTTCGGCTGGGCGAACACTGAAGCTTTCTTT

d_gene: -
j_gene: TRBJ1-1
abundance: -
v_gene: TRBV27
CDR3aa: CASSLQGDTEAFF
CDR3nt: TGTGCCAGCAGTTTACAGGGTGACACTGAAGCTTTCTTT

d_gene: -
j_gene: TRBJ2-6
abundance: -
v_gene: TRBV2
CDR3aa: CASSEQASGANVLTF
CDR3nt: TGTGCCAGCAGTGAACAGGCCTCTGGGGCCAACGTCCTGACTTTC

d_gene: -
j_gene: TRBJ2-2
abundance: -
v_gene: TRBV11-2
CDR3aa: CASAADPPGEDTGELFF
CDR3nt: TGTGCCAGCGCAGCGGACCCCCCGGGGGAGGACACCGGGGAGCTGTTTTTT

d_gene: TRBD1
j_gene: TRBJ1-2
abundance: -
v_gene: TRBV6-5
CDR3aa: CASRPTRTGRYGYTF
CDR3nt: TGTGCCAGCAGACCGACTAGGACAGGCCGCTATGGCTACACCTTC

d_gene: -
j_gene: TRBJ2-3
abundance: -
v_gene: TRBV7-2
CDR3aa: CASSLWTGVSTDTQYF
CDR3nt: TGTGCCAGCAGCCTATGGACGGGGGTTAGCACAGATACGCAGTATTTT

d_gene: TRBD1
j_gene: TRBJ2-7
abundance: -
v_gene: TRBV5-4
CDR3aa: CASSIGTGQWLF
CDR3nt: TGTGCCAGCAGCATTGGGACAGGACAGTGGCTGTTC

d_gene: TRBD1
j_gene: TRBJ2-7
abundance: -
v_gene: TRBV18
CDR3aa: CASSPLGTGPFGEQYF
CDR3nt: TGTGCCAGCTCACCACTAGGGACAGGACCCTTTGGAGAGCAGTACTTC

d_gene: -
j_gene: TRBJ2-3
abundance: -
v_gene: TRBV27
CDR3aa: CASRAGGTDTQYF
CDR3nt: TGTGCCAGCAGAGCCGGTGGCACAGATACGCAGTATTTT

d_gene: -
j_gene: TRBJ1-1
abundance: -
v_gene: TRBV9
CDR3aa: CASSRGNSYTEAFF
CDR3nt: TGTGCCAGCTCAAGGGGGAACTCGTACACTGAAGCTTTCTTT

d_gene: -
j_gene: TRBJ1-1
abundance: -
v_gene: TRBV19
CDR3aa: CASSPLRVVTEAFF
CDR3nt: TGTGCCAGTAGTCCCCTCAGGGTGGTCACTGAAGCTTTCTTT

d_gene: -
j_gene: TRBJ1-2
abundance: -
v_gene: TRBV5-6
CDR3aa: CASSLDFEGNYGYTF
CDR3nt: TGTGCCAGCAGCTTGGACTTCGAGGGTAACTATGGCTACACCTTC

d_gene: TRBD1
j_gene: TRBJ1-1
abundance: -
v_gene: TRBV18
CDR3aa: CASSLGQGGNTEALF
CDR3nt: TGTGCCAGCTCACTCGGACAGGGGGGGAACACTGAAGCTCTCTTT

d_gene: TRBD1
j_gene: TRBJ1-1
abundance: few
v_gene: TRBV6-1
CDR3aa: CASRDRGAVRTEAFF
CDR3nt: TGTGCCAGCAGGGACAGGGGGGCGGTGAGGACTGAAGCTTTCTTT